The present T cell receptor beta chain was sequenced within a study of response to subunit inactivated influenza vaccine. V was trimmed by 0 bases and J by 2 bases, leaving 8 bases between them. CDR3 length: 15 residues. Germline CDR1 reads LGHNA; CDR2 reads YNFKEQ. Points from the study as a whole: The authors offered the suggestion that each seasonal influenza vaccination recruits few new T cells.

MiXCR, run by TCRdb on the RT-PCR reads, gives a single entry per CDR3 protein. This table has roughly 700,000 distinct CDR3 sequences, around 14% appearing once. Notes on this clonotype: Its antigen is still unknown.

V is TRBV4-2 and J is TRBJ1-3; possibly TRBD1 for D (5 bases). Sequencing was performed on PBMCs from blood, taken about 13 days after vaccination. The receptor was isolated from a middle-aged man who received an inactivated influenza vaccine. The CDR3 spells CASSQDRVTGNTIYF. CDR3 DNA sequence: TGTGCCAGCAGCCAAGACAGGGTCACTGGAAACACCATATATTTT.